This TCR beta chain was retrieved from a study of blood T cell repertoires in COVID-19. CDR1 and CDR2 from the germline V gene are SGHTA and FQGNSA. The CDR3 is made up of 14 amino acids. The junction had 2 bases not matched to a gene; V was cut back by 3 bases and J by 1 base. This clone was seen only a few times. The table came from immunoSEQ multiplex PCR; TCRdb's copy has only in-frame clones and leaves some out. The sample holds 300,000 to 350,000 clones, over 70% seen once. This rearrangement joins TRBV7-2 to TRBJ1-1; 7 bases match TRBD1. Sequencing was done on a sample of peripheral blood. The clonotype was recovered from a woman aged 45-65 years with COVID-19, enrolled during active disease. The CDR3 DNA follows: TGTGCCAGCAGCTTCCGGGACAGGAACACTGAAGCTTTCTTT. This codes for CASSFRDRNTEAFF.